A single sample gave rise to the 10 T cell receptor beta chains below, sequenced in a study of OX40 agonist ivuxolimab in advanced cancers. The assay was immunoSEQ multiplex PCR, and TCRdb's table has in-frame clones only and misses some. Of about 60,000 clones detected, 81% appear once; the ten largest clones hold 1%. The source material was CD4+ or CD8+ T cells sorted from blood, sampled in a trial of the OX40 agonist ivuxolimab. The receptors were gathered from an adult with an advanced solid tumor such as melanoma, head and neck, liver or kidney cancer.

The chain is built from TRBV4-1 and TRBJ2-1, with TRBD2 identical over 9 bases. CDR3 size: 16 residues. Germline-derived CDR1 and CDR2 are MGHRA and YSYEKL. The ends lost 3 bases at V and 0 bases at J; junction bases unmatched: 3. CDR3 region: CASSQWRGGSYNEQFF. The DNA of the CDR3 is TGCGCCAGCAGCCAGTGGCGGGGGGGCTCCTACAATGAGCAGTTCTTC.

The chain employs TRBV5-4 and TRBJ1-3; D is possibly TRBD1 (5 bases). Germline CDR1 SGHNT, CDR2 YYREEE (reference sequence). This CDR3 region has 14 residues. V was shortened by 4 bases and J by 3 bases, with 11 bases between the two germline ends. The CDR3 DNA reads TGTGCCAGCAGCCAACAGGCTTTTGGAAACACCATATATTTT. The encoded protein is CASSQQAFGNTIYF.

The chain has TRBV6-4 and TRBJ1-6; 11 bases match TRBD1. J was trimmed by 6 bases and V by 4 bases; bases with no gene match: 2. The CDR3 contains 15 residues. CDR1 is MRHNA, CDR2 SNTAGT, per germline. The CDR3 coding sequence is TGTGCCAGCAGTGTCGGGACAGGGGGTAATTCACCCCTCCACTTT. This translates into CASSVGTGGNSPLHF.

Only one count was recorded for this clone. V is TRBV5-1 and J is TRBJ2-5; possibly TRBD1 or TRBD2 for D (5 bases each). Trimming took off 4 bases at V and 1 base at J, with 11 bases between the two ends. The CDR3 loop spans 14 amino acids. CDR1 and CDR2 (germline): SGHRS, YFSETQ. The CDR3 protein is CASSMGRVQETQYF. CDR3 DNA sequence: TGCGCCAGCAGCATGGGACGAGTCCAAGAGACCCAGTACTTC.

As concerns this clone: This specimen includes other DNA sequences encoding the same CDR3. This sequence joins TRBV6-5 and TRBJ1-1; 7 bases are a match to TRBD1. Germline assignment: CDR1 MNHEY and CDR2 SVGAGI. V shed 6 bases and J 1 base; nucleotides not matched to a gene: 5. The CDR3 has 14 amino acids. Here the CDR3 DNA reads TGTGCCAGCAGACTTTGGACAGGGAACACTGAAGCTTTCTTT. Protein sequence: CASRLWTGNTEAFF.

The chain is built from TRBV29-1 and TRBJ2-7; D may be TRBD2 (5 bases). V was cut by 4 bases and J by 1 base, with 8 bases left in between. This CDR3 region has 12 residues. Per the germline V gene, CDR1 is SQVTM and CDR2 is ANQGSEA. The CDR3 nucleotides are TGCAGCGTTGGTCGGGGATCCTACGAGCAGTACTTC. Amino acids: CSVGRGSYEQYF.

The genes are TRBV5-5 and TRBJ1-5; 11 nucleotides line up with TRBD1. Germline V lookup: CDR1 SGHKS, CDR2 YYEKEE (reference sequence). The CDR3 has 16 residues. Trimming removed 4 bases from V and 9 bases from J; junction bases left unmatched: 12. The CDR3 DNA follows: TGTGCCAGCAGCCGGGGCCGGACAGGGGGCTTCTGGCCCCAGCATTTT. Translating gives CASSRGRTGGFWPQHF.

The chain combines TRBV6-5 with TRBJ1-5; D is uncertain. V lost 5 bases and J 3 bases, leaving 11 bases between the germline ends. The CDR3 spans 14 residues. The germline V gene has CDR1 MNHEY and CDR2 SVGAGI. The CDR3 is CASSPRPTNQPQHF. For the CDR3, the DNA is TGTGCCAGCAGTCCTCGACCGACCAATCAGCCCCAGCATTTT.

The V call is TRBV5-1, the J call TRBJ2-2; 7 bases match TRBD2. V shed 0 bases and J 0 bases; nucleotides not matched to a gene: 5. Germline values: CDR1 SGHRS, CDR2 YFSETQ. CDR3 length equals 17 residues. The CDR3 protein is CASSLAPSGANTGELFF. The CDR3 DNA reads TGCGCCAGCAGCTTGGCCCCTAGCGGCGCGAACACCGGGGAGCTGTTTTTT.

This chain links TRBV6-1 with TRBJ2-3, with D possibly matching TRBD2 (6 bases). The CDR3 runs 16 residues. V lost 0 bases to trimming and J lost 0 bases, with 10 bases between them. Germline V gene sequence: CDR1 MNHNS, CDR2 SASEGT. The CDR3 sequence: CASSEALRGSTDTQYF. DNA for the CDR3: TGTGCCAGCAGTGAAGCGCTACGGGGGAGCACAGATACGCAGTATTTT.